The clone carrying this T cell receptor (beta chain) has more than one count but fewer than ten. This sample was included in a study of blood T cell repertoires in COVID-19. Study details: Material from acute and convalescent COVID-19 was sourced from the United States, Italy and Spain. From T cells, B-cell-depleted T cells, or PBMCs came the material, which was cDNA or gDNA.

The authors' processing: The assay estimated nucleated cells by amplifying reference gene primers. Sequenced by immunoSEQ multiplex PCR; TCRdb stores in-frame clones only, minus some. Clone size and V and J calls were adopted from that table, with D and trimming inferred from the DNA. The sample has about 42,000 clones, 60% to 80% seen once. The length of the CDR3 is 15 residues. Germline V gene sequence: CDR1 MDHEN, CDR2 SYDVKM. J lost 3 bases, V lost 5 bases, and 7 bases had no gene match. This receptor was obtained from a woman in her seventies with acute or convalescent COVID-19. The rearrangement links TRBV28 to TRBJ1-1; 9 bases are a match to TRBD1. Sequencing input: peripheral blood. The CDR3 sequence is CASSTGGRRDTEAFF. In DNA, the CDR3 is TGTGCCAGCAGTACAGGGGGCCGGCGGGACACTGAAGCTTTCTTT.